The 9 T cell receptor beta chains below were found in one sample sequenced in a study of regulatory T cells in long-lasting Graves disease. Stated time point: newly diagnosed GD, antithyroid drugs for less than 3 months. Construction of the TCR library relied on RNA isolated from PBMCs. Arm-PCR of CDR3 regions and iRepertoire HTBI primers were the basis on which TCR beta libraries were built. Each CDR3 protein is one row after TCRdb ran MiXCR on the multiplex PCR reads. Of under 400,000 distinct CDR3 sequences in the sample, 16% were seen once. This sample was also put to use in a study of T cells in Graves' hyperthyroidism and ophthalmopathy.

The sequences come from peripheral blood mononuclear cells (PBMCs), collected at new diagnosis, from a patient treated with antithyroid drugs. The receptors originated from a man aged 40-50 years with Graves disease.

V gene TRBV15 combines with J gene TRBJ1-2; 8 positions agree with TRBD1. The germline V gene encodes CDR1 LNHNV and CDR2 YYDKDF (reference sequence). The CDR3 has 14 amino acids. V lost 4 bases, J lost 2 bases, and 3 bases stayed unmatched. CDR3 bases: TGTGCCACCAGCAAGGACAGGGTAAACTATGGCTACACCTTC. This sequence encodes CATSKDRVNYGYTF.

At least ten counts were recorded for this clonotype. V gene TRBV7-9 combines with J gene TRBJ2-7; D is unresolved. V shed 5 bases and J shed 2 bases, with 7 bases lying between them. The CDR3 loop spans 12 amino acids. Per germline, CDR1 SEHNR and CDR2 FQNEAQ (reference sequence). CDR3: CASSAGPYEQYF. CDR3 DNA sequence: TGTGCCAGCAGCGCCGGGCCCTACGAGCAGTACTTC.

This clonotype has a count of ten or more. This rearrangement joins TRBV5-1 to TRBJ1-1; no clear D gene. Per the germline V gene, CDR1 is SGHRS and CDR2 is YFSETQ. Trimming removed 0 bases at V and 4 bases at J, with 13 bases between. The CDR3 is made up of 15 amino acids. As DNA, the CDR3 is TGCGCCAGCAGCTTGGCGGGTCATTCGGGCACTGAAGCTTTCTTT. Translating gives CASSLAGHSGTEAFF.

This clonotype has a handful of counts. The chain recombines TRBV27 with TRBJ1-4, with 12 bases aligning to TRBD1. There are 16 residues in the CDR3. Germline-derived CDR1 and CDR2 are MNHEY and SMNVEV (reference sequence). Unmatched junction bases numbered 8, after V lost 6 bases and J lost 6 bases. The CDR3 region has the DNA TGTGCCAGCAGCTCAGGGACAGGGGGCGGCGATGAAAAACTGTTTTTT. As protein: CASSSGTGGGDEKLFF.

This clonotype was found many times. This chain uses TRBV16 with TRBJ2-7; D is unclear. The germline V gene encodes CDR1 KGHSY and CDR2 FQNENV. This CDR3 has 12 residues. The V and J ends lost 2 bases and 2 bases respectively, with 4 bases between them. The CDR3 nucleotides read TGTGCCAGCAGCCAAACCACCTACGAGCAGTACTTC. Protein sequence: CASSQTTYEQYF.

This clonotype was found many times. This chain connects TRBV12-3 or TRBV12-4 to TRBJ1-1; D is unclear. V was pared by 6 bases and J by 1 base, with 9 bases between. The CDR3 spans 13 residues. CDR3: CASSFNRNTEAFF. The CDR3 region has the DNA TGTGCCAGCAGCTTTAACAGGAACACTGAAGCTTTCTTT.

In this sample, this clonotype turned up a few times. V gene TRBV12-3 or TRBV12-4 combines with J gene TRBJ2-7, with a weak D call TRBD1 (6 bases). Deletions cut 2 bases from V and 5 bases from J, with 16 bases between. The CDR3 runs 15 residues. The CDR3 reads CASSLRQGFGDEQYF. CDR3 nucleotide sequence: TGTGCCAGCAGTTTACGGCAGGGGTTTGGTGACGAGCAGTACTTC.

This clonotype showed up many times. This chain joins TRBV9 and TRBJ2-3; no reliable D call. The V gene's germline CDR1 is SGDLS and CDR2 YYNGEE. V lost 0 bases, J lost 6 bases, and 5 bases lay in between. This CDR3 contains 12 residues. CDR3 sequence: CASSVEGDTQYF. In nucleotides, the CDR3 is TGTGCCAGCAGCGTAGAAGGGGATACGCAGTATTTT.

This clonotype was counted ten times or more. One junction end does not reproduce the germline sequence, and a read error may be involved. The V call is TRBV20-1, the J call TRBJ2-1; a possible D gene is TRBD2 (7 bases). This CDR3 spans 12 amino acids. Germline V gives CDR1 DFQATT, CDR2 SNEGSKA (reference sequence). CDR3 sequence (DNA): TGCAGTGCCCGGATGGGGGGGCGCGAGCGGTTCTTC. Its translation: CSARMGGRERFF.